This TCR beta chain comes out of a study of cytomegalovirus exposure and HLA in healthy donors. Study-level points and caveats: The classifier reportedly diagnosed cytomegalovirus status with high specificity and sensitivity. A later analysis by the authors found several of the most significant clusters apparently linked to common viral pathogens.

Deletions cut 5 bases from V and 0 bases from J, with 11 bases between. The CDR3 runs 15 residues. Germline lookup yields CDR1 SNHLY and CDR2 FYNNEI. As to this clone: Its antigen remains unknown.

A multiplex PCR was run with 60 Vbeta primers and 13 Jbeta primers. Sequenced by immunoSEQ multiplex PCR; TCRdb stores in-frame clones only, minus some. Here the sample spans roughly 200,000 clones, around 85% being singletons. The receptor's source is a man aged 45-65 years in good health and CMV-seronegative. The chain links TRBV2 to TRBJ1-5; D is unresolved. Sample: PBMCs. The CDR3 DNA reads as TGTGCCAGCAGTATGGCCGGGGATAGCAATCAGCCCCAGCATTTT. It is translated as CASSMAGDSNQPQHF. The whole variable domain, remainder taken from reference TRBV2 and TRBJ1-5, is EPEVTQTPSHQVTQMGQEVILRCVPISNHLYFYWYRQILGQKVEFLVSFYNNEISEKSEIFDDQFSVERPDGSNFTLKIRSTKLEDSAMYFCASSMAGDSNQPQHFGDGTRLSIL.